What follows is one T cell receptor beta chain and its context. Original processing methods: Estimates of nucleated cell counts were drawn from the amplification of reference gene primers. Assay: immunoSEQ multiplex PCR; the TCRdb copy retains only in-frame clones and omits some. Clone size and V and J calls were adopted from that table, with D and trimming inferred from the DNA. The sample shows around 300,000 clones, around 90% of them seen only once. This specimen belongs to a study of blood T cell repertoires in COVID-19. About the study: T cells, B-cell-depleted T cells, or PBMCs supplied cDNA or gDNA.

Germline V gene sequence: CDR1 ENHRY, CDR2 SYGVKD. V lost 4 bases to trimming and J lost 4 bases; unmatched junction nucleotides: 9. This CDR3 has 15 residues. The J gene is TRBJ1-2, the V gene TRBV10-3; 7 bases agree with TRBD1. Material for sequencing was peripheral blood. The sequence was collected from a middle-aged woman who had recovered from COVID-19. The CDR3 DNA reads as TGTGCCATCAGTGGGCAGGGGGAACTTGTCTATGGCTACACCTTC. Encoded protein: CAISGQGELVYGYTF.